This TCR beta chain was observed in a study of beta chain features in type 1 diabetes. TCRB transcripts that were expressed got sequenced, as all of the isolated RNA had been reverse transcribed. Clones were sequenced by immunoSEQ multiplex PCR, and TCRdb holds only the in-frame ones, with some missing. This table has about 340,000 clones, less than 10% appearing once. Findings and limits, study-wide: Naive, central memory and Treg TCRB repertoires appeared more alike in patients than in healthy donors. PCR, the amplification step, might favor shorter templates, equally in patients and controls.

In its sample, this clone was seen a few times. The antigen is unknown. What was sequenced was central memory CD4+ T cells from blood. This TCR was sampled from a woman in her late teens or twenties in good health.

The CDR3 sequence: CASSLYLTNYGYTF. Here the CDR3 DNA reads TGTGCCAGCAGCTTATACTTAACTAACTATGGCTACACCTTC. The chain couples TRBV7-2 to TRBJ1-2, with no clear D. Trimming stripped 2 bases from V and 0 bases from J, with 7 bases between. Germline V CDR1 and CDR2: SGHTA, FQGNSA. The CDR3 totals 14 residues.